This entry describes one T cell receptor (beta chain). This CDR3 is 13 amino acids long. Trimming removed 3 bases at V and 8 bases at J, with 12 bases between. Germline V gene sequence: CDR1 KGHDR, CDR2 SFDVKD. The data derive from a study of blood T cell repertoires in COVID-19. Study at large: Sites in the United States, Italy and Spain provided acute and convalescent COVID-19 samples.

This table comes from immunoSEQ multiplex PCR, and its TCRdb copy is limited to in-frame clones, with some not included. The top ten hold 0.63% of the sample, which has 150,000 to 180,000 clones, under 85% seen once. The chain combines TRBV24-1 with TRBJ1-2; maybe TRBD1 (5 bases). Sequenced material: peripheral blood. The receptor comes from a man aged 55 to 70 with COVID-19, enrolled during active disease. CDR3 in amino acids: CATSDGGGIGYTF. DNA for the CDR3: TGTGCCACCAGTGATGGGGGGGGGATCGGCTACACCTTC.